This TCR beta chain stems from a study of radiotherapy plus CTLA-4 blockade in lung cancer. Germline V gene data show CDR1 as MNHEY and CDR2 as SVGAGI. V was cut by 6 bases and J by 4 bases, with 12 bases left in between. The CDR3 runs 13 residues. The repertoire was sequenced with immunoSEQ multiplex PCR; TCRdb's copy has only in-frame clones and lacks some. The sample has 84,000 or so clones, approximately 80% seen once; the top ten hold about 14%. The rearrangement links TRBV6-5 to TRBJ2-5; no clear D gene. The TCR was taken from a human donor with non-small cell lung cancer that progressed on radiotherapy plus ipilimumab. The sequenced sample was peripheral blood, obtained from a patient treated with radiotherapy plus ipilimumab. The CDR3 DNA follows: TGTGCCAGCAGAGCAGGAGCAATAGAGACCCAGTACTTC. Its translation: CASRAGAIETQYF.